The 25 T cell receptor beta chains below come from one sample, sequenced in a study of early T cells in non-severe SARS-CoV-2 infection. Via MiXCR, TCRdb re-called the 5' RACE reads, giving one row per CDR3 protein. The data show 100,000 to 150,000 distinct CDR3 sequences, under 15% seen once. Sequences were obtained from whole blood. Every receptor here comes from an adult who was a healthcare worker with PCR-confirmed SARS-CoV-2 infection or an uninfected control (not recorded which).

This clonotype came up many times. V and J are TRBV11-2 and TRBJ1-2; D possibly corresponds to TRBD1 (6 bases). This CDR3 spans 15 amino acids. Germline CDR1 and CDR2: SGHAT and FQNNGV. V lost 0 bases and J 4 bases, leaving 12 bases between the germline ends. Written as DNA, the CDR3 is TGTGCCAGCAGCTTAGATCCGGGGGCAGCCTATGGCTACACCTTC. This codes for CASSLDPGAAYGYTF.

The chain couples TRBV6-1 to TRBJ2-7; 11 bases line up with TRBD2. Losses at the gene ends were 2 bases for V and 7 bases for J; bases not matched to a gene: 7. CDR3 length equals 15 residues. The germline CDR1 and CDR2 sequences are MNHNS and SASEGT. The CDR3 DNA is TGTGCCAGCAGTGAACACGGTAGCGGGGGGGATGAGCAGTACTTC. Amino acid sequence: CASSEHGSGGDEQYF.

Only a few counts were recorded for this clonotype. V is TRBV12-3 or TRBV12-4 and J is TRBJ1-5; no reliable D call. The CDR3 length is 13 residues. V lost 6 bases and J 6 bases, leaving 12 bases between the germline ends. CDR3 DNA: TGTGCCAGCAGCCCCACCGGGCCTCAGCCCCAGCATTTT. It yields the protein CASSPTGPQPQHF.

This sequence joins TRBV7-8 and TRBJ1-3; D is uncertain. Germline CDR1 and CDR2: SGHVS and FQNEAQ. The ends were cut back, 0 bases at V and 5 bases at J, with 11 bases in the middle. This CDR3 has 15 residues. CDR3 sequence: CASSLAGIVRNTIYF. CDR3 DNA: TGTGCCAGCAGCTTAGCGGGGATCGTTCGAAACACCATATATTTT.

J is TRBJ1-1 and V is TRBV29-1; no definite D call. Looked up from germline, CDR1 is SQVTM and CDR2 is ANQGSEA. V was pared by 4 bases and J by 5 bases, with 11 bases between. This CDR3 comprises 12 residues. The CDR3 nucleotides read TGCAGCGTTGGACGGGAAAGAACTGAAGCTTTCTTT. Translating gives CSVGRERTEAFF.

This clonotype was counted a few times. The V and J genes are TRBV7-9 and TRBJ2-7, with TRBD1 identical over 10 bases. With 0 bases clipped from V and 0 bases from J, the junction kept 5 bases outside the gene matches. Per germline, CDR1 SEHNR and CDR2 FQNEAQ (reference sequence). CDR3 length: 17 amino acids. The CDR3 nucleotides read TGTGCCAGCAGCTTAGCTGCCGGGACAGGGGTCTCCTACGAGCAGTACTTC. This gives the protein CASSLAAGTGVSYEQYF.

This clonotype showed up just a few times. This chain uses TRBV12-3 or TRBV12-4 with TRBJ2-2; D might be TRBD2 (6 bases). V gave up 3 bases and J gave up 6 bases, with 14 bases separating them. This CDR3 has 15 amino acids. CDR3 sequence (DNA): TGTGCCAGCAGTTTCGCGGGCTCGGGGGCCGGGGAGCTGTTTTTT. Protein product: CASSFAGSGAGELFF.

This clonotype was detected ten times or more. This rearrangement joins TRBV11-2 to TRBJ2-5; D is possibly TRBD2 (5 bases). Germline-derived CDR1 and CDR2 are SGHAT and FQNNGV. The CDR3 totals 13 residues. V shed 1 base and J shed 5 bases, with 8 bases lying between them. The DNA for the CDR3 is TGTGCCAGCAGCTTAGGGGAGAGGGAGACCCAGTACTTC. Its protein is CASSLGERETQYF.

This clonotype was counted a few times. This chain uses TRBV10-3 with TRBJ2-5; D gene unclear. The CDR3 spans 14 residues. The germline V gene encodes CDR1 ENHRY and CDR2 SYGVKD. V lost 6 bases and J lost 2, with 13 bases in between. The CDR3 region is CAISSPAQQETQYF. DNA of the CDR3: TGTGCCATCAGCTCTCCAGCTCAACAAGAGACCCAGTACTTC.

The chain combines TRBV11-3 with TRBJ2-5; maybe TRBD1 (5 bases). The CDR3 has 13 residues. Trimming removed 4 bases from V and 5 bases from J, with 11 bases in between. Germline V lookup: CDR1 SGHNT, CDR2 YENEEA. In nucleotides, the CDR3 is TGTGCCAGCAGCTCAGGGATATACGAGACCCAGTACTTC. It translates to CASSSGIYETQYF.

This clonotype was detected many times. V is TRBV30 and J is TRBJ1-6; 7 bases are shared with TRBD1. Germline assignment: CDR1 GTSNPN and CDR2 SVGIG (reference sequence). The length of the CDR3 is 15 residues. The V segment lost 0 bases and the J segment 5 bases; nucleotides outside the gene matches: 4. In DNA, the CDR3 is TGTGCCTGGAGTGTTCTGACAGGGAATAATTCACCCCTCCACTTT. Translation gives CAWSVLTGNNSPLHF.

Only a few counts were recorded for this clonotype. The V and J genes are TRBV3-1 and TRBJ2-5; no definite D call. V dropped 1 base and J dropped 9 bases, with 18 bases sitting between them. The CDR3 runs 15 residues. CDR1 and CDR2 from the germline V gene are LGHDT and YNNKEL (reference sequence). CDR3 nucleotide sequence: TGTGCCAGCAGCCAAGCCGACGGCCGGAGTGAGGCCCAGTACTTC. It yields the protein CASSQADGRSEAQYF.

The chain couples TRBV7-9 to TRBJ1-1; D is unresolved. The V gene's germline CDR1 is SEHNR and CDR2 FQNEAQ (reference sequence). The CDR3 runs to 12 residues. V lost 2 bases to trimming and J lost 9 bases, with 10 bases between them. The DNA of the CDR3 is TGTGCCAGCAGCTTATTAGGGCTCCAAGCTTTCTTT. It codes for CASSLLGLQAFF. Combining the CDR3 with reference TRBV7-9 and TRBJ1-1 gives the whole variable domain DTGVSQNPRHKITKRGQNVTFRCDPISEHNRLYWYRQTLGQGPEFLTYFQNEAQLEKSRLLSDRFSAERPKGSFSTLEIQRTEQGDSAMYLCASSLLGLQAFFGQGTRLTVV.

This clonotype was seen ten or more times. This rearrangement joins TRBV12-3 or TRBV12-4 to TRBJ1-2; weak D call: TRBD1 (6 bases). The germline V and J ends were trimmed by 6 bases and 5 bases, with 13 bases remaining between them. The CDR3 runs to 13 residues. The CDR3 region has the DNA TGTGCCAGCAGCTTGGTCACAGGGTATGGCTACACCTTC. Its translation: CASSLVTGYGYTF.

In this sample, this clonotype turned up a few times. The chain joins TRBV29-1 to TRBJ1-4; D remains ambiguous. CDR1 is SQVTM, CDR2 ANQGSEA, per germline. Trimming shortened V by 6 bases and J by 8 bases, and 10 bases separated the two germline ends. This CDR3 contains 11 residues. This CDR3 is CSVRLPEKLFF. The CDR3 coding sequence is TGCAGCGTCCGGCTCCCCGAAAAACTGTTTTTT.

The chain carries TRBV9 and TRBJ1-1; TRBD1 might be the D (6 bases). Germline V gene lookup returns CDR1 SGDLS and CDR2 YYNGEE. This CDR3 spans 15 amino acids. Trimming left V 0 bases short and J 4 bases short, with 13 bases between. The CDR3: CASSVDPGVGTEAFF. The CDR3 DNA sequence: TGTGCCAGCAGCGTAGATCCAGGGGTCGGCACTGAAGCTTTCTTT.

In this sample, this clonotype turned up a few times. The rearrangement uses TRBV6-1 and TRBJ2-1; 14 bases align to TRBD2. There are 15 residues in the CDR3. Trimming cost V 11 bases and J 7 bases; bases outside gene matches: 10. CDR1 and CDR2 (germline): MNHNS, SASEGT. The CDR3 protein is CAARLAGGPRNEQFF. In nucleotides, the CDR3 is TGTGCCGCCCGACTAGCGGGGGGGCCTAGGAATGAGCAGTTCTTC.

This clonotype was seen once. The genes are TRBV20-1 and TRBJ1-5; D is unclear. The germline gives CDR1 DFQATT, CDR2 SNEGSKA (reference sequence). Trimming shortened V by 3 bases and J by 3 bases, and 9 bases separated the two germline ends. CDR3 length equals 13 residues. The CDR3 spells CSASRRDNQPQHF. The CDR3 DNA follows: TGCAGTGCTAGTCGTAGGGACAATCAGCCCCAGCATTTT.

The CDR3 spells CSARDREAYTEAFF. CDR3 sequence (DNA): TGCAGTGCTAGAGATAGGGAGGCCTACACTGAAGCTTTCTTT. This chain connects TRBV20-1 to TRBJ1-1, with D unresolved. The CDR3 spans 14 residues. Germline CDR1 and CDR2: DFQATT and SNEGSKA (reference sequence). V lost 0 bases to trimming and J lost 3 bases, with 11 bases between them.

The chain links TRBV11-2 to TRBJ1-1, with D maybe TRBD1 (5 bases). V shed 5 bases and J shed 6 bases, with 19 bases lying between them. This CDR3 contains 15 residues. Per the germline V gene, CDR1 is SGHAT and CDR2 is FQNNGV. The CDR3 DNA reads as TGTGCCAGCAGCCATTGGGGGGGACTGGAAGCTGAAGCTTTCTTT. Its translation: CASSHWGGLEAEAFF.

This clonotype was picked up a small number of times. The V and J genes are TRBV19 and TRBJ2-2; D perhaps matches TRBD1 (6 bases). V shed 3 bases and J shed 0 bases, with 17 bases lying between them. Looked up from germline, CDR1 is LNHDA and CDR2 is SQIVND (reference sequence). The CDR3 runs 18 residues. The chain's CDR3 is CASSILGGRGSNTGELFF. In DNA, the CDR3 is TGTGCCAGTAGTATTTTGGGCGGCAGGGGATCGAACACCGGGGAGCTGTTTTTT.

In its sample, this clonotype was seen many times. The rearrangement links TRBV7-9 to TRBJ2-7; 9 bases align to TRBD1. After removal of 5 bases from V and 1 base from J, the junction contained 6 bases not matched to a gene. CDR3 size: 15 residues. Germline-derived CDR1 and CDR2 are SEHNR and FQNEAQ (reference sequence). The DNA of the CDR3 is TGTGCCAGCAGCGGGACAGGGCGAGGTTCCTACGAGCAGTACTTC. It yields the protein CASSGTGRGSYEQYF. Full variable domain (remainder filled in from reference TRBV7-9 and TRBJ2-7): DTGVSQNPRHKITKRGQNVTFRCDPISEHNRLYWYRQTLGQGPEFLTYFQNEAQLEKSRLLSDRFSAERPKGSFSTLEIQRTEQGDSAMYLCASSGTGRGSYEQYFGPGTRLTVT.

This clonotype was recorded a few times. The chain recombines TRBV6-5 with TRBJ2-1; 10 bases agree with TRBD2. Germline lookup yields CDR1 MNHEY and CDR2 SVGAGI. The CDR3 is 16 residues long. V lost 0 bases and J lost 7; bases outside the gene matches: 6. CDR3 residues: CASSYSISGGANEQFF. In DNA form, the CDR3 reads TGTGCCAGCAGTTACTCTATAAGCGGGGGGGCTAATGAGCAGTTCTTC.

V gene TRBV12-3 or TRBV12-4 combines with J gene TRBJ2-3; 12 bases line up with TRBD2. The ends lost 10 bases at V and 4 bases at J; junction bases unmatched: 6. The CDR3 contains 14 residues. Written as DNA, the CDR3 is TGTGCCACCCGACGGACTAGCGGGGCAGATACGCAGTATTTT. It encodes CATRRTSGADTQYF.

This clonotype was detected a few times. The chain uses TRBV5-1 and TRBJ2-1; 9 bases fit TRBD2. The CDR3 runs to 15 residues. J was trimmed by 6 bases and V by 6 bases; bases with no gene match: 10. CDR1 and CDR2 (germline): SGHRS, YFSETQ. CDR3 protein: CASTWGGLAGNEQFF. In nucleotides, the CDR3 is TGCGCCAGCACCTGGGGGGGACTAGCCGGCAATGAGCAGTTCTTC. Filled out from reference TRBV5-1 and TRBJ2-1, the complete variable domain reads KAGVTQTPRYLIKTRGQQVTLSCSPISGHRSVSWYQQTPGQGLQFLFEYFSETQRNKGNFPGRFSGRQFSNSRSEMNVSTLELGDSALYLCASTWGGLAGNEQFFGPGTRLTVL.